This TCR beta chain came from a study of cytomegalovirus exposure and HLA in healthy donors. Overall study results and limits: A few of the chains that were CMV-associated were confirmed in vitro to be specific for CMV antigens.

PCR used 60 Vbeta primers and 13 Jbeta primers. Assay: immunoSEQ multiplex PCR; the TCRdb copy retains only in-frame clones and omits some. The sample carries around 140,000 clones, around 75% recorded once. Points on this clone: The antigen is unknown.

The trim removed 2 bases at V and 0 bases at J, leaving 3 bases unmatched. CDR1 is SGHDT and CDR2 is YYEEEE in the germline V gene. The CDR3 loop spans 16 amino acids. Sequencing was performed on PBMCs. J is TRBJ2-2 and V is TRBV5-6; TRBD2 agrees at 8 bases. The TCR originated in a woman aged 18 to 35 in good health and CMV-seronegative. In DNA, the CDR3 is TGTGCCAGCAGCTTTGTGGGACTAGCGAACACCGGGGAGCTGTTTTTT. Protein sequence: CASSFVGLANTGELFF.